Listed below are T cell receptor beta chains from one sample, sequenced in a study of early T cells in non-severe SARS-CoV-2 infection. TCRdb redid the calling of the 5' RACE reads with MiXCR, one entry per CDR3 protein. Seen here are some 67,000 distinct CDR3 sequences, approximately 14% observed once, and the top ten hold around an eighth. Source material: whole blood. The receptors derive from an adult who was a healthcare worker with PCR-confirmed SARS-CoV-2 infection or an uninfected control (not recorded which). CDR3s include the opening cysteine and the closing phenylalanine or tryptophan. The D gene is left open where the match is weak. Size is stated for part of the rows, as once, few or many counts, or as a class when the clone is expanded.

j_call,d_call,clone_size,v_call,cdr3_aa,cdr3_nt
TRBJ2-3,.,many,TRBV24-1,CATSEPGSPDTQYF,TGTGCCACCAGTGAACCGGGGTCTCCAGATACGCAGTATTTT
TRBJ1-1,.,many,TRBV6-5,CASSYEQDTEAFF,TGTGCCAGCAGTTACGAACAAGACACTGAAGCTTTCTTT
TRBJ1-6,.,.,TRBV12-3/TRBV12-4,CASSLRSGNDSPLHF,TGTGCCAGCAGTTTAAGATCAGGGAATGATTCACCCCTCCACTTT
TRBJ1-6,.,few,TRBV7-2,CASSPDTLNSPLHF,TGTGCCAGCAGCCCGGACACCCTGAATTCACCCCTCCACTTT
TRBJ1-2,TRBD1,many,TRBV5-1,CASSEGTAVNYGYTF,TGCGCCAGCAGCGAGGGGACAGCCGTAAACTATGGCTACACCTTC
TRBJ2-1,.,many,TRBV7-9,CASSPAGNEQFF,TGTGCCAGCAGTCCAGCAGGCAATGAGCAGTTCTTC
TRBJ1-3,.,.,TRBV29-1,CSVHSSGNTIYF,TGCAGCGTTCATAGCTCTGGAAACACCATATATTTT
TRBJ2-2,TRBD1,many,TRBV7-8,CASSLGQGNTGELFF,TGTGCCAGCAGCTTAGGACAGGGGAACACCGGGGAGCTGTTTTTT
TRBJ2-5,.,.,TRBV10-3,CAISENRELGTQYF,TGTGCCATCAGTGAAAACAGGGAATTGGGGACCCAGTACTTC
TRBJ1-2,.,.,TRBV27,CASRGNFGGYTF,TGTGCCAGCAGAGGGAATTTCGGGGGCTACACCTTC
TRBJ2-5,.,.,TRBV9,CASSVDLQETQYF,TGTGCCAGCAGCGTAGATCTCCAAGAGACCCAGTACTTC
TRBJ2-3,TRBD2,many,TRBV4-2,CASSQGTSGGREDTQYF,TGTGCCAGCAGCCAGGGGACTAGCGGGGGCCGGGAGGATACGCAGTATTTT
TRBJ1-1,.,few,TRBV3-1,CASSQEATTNTEAFF,TGTGCCAGCAGCCAAGAGGCAACCACGAACACTGAAGCTTTCTTT
TRBJ2-1,TRBD2,few,TRBV7-6,CASSISGGNNEQFF,TGTGCCAGCAGCATTAGCGGGGGAAACAATGAGCAGTTCTTC
TRBJ2-6,.,few,TRBV29-1,CSVEGLAGANVLTF,TGCAGCGTTGAAGGCCTTGCTGGGGCCAACGTCCTGACTTTC
TRBJ2-3,TRBD1,.,TRBV18,CASSPPQGAKMGTDTQYF,TGTGCCAGCTCACCACCCCAGGGGGCTAAAATGGGCACAGATACGCAGTATTTT
TRBJ2-5,.,.,TRBV7-6,CASSFMGGETQYF,TGTGCCAGCAGCTTTATGGGGGGTGAGACCCAGTACTTC
TRBJ2-2,TRBD2,many,TRBV12-3/TRBV12-4,CASSPLDATSITGELFF,TGTGCCAGCAGTCCCCTTGATGCGACTAGCATAACCGGGGAGCTGTTTTTT
TRBJ1-1,.,many,TRBV11-2,CASSLAGRDTEAFF,TGTGCCAGCAGCTTAGCTGGGAGGGACACTGAAGCTTTCTTT
TRBJ2-7,.,.,TRBV29-1,CSVSSVDEQYF,TGCAGCGTTTCCTCGGTCGACGAGCAGTACTTC
TRBJ2-7,.,.,TRBV4-2,CASSQKSRGLIYEQYF,TGTGCCAGCAGCCAAAAAAGTAGGGGACTGATCTACGAGCAGTACTTC
TRBJ2-2,.,many,TRBV28,CASIKTDTGELFF,TGTGCCAGCATCAAGACGGACACCGGGGAGCTGTTTTTT